This TCR beta chain was sequenced in a study of siplizumab effects on memory and regulatory T cells. Study outcomes and limitations: Most proliferating CD4+ or CD8+ clones, roughly 75-96%, had no naive or memory assignment. The alloresponse seemed to draw substantially on naive T cells, which appeared more diverse than memory cells.

This CDR3 region has 16 residues. Trimming cost V 3 bases and J 0 bases, with 11 bases left between them. CDR1 and CDR2 (germline): SEHNR, FQNEAQ (reference sequence). TCRdb's copy holds only in-frame clones and misses some; the assay was immunoSEQ multiplex PCR. The sample carries 100,000 to 120,000 clones, 92% recorded once. Points on this clone: As yet, its antigen is unknown.

The chain recombines TRBV7-9 with TRBJ1-4, with no clear D. The sequencing input was CD4+ T cells sorted from blood. The TCR comes from a human donor in good health. The CDR3 coding sequence is TGTGCCAGCAGCTTCATAGACTACTCAACTAATGAAAAACTGTTTTTT. Translating it yields CASSFIDYSTNEKLFF.